This T cell receptor beta chain was captured by sequencing in a study of long-term antiretroviral therapy in people with HIV. Assay version v3.0 of immunoSEQ was used, and it was run at survey level. Generated by immunoSEQ multiplex PCR, the TCRdb table keeps only in-frame clones and is missing some. The table includes 26,000 or so clones, around 80% detected once. About this clone: What it binds is unknown.

General study results and limits: In samples taken after ART, diversity increased but remained below transplant donor control levels. It was not possible to obtain data on ART adherence, viral resistance or therapy changes.

V lost 0 bases and J 10 bases, leaving 10 bases between the germline ends. In germline, CDR1 is SNHLY, CDR2 FYNNEI. The CDR3 sequence is 13 residues long. Material: unsorted PBMCs, obtained 1.5 years before starting antiretroviral therapy. This receptor was taken from a man aged 18 to 35 with HIV. The chain recombines TRBV2 with TRBJ2-1; no definite D call. As DNA, the CDR3 is TGTGCCAGCAGTGAAGCCTTCAAAAGGGAGCAGTTCTTC. This codes for CASSEAFKREQFF.